The 7 T cell receptor beta chains presented below share a single source sample, sequenced in a study of blood T cell repertoires in COVID-19. The data were produced by immunoSEQ multiplex PCR, yet TCRdb's version contains in-frame clones alone and is incomplete. The table has about 100,000 clones, less than 85% seen once. The material sequenced was peripheral blood. Every receptor here comes from a woman older than 75 with active or convalescent COVID-19.

This clone was detected once. The chain employs TRBV6-6 and TRBJ2-1; TRBD2 matches 8 bases. The CDR3 spans 16 residues. CDR1 is MNHNY, CDR2 SVGAGI, per germline (reference sequence). The junction had 7 bases not matched to a gene; V was cut back by 6 bases and J by 0 bases. The CDR3, as DNA: TGTGCCAGCAGCACTACTAGCGGAGCCTCCTACAATGAGCAGTTCTTC. As protein: CASSTTSGASYNEQFF.

The chain combines TRBV19 with TRBJ1-2; no reliable D call. Trimming cost V 5 bases and J 4 bases, with 8 bases left between them. The CDR3 runs 12 residues. Germline V gene sequence: CDR1 LNHDA, CDR2 SQIVND (reference sequence). The CDR3 sequence is CASSARLYGYTF. The CDR3, as DNA: TGTGCCAGTAGTGCCAGGCTCTATGGCTACACCTTC.

The chain joins TRBV2 to TRBJ2-4; the D is unclear. This CDR3 comprises 14 residues. Germline CDR1 reads SNHLY; CDR2 reads FYNNEI. Deletions cut 7 bases from V and 6 bases from J, with 16 bases between. CDR3 protein: CASNGEVVGNIQYF. In DNA, the CDR3 is TGTGCCAGCAATGGTGAGGTAGTAGGAAACATTCAGTACTTC.

This clone was counted only a few times. The chain has TRBV19 and TRBJ2-6; 8 bases match TRBD1. Germline trimming cut 5 bases from V and 0 bases from J; bases unmatched to any gene: 3. The germline gives CDR1 LNHDA, CDR2 SQIVND (reference sequence). This CDR3 has 16 amino acids. CDR3 nucleotide sequence: TGTGCCAGTAGTTGGGGACAGGCCTCTGGGGCCAACGTCCTGACTTTC. It codes for CASSWGQASGANVLTF.

The rearrangement links TRBV19 to TRBJ1-5; TRBD1 matches 7 bases. J was trimmed by 8 bases and V by 5 bases; bases with no gene match: 12. The CDR3 is 15 residues long. The V gene's germline CDR1 is LNHDA and CDR2 SQIVND (reference sequence). The CDR3 DNA is TGTGCCAGTAGTGCCGGGGTACAGGGGCTGGAGCCCCAGCATTTT. Its translation: CASSAGVQGLEPQHF.

V usage is TRBV28 and J usage is TRBJ1-2, with 11 bases aligning to TRBD1. Germline-derived CDR1 and CDR2 are MDHEN and SYDVKM. The CDR3 loop spans 14 amino acids. Unmatched junction bases numbered 12, after V lost 5 bases and J lost 13 bases. CDR3 region: CASSTPRDRGSCTF. CDR3 coding DNA: TGTGCCAGCAGTACACCCCGGGACAGGGGGAGTTGCACCTTC.

This clone was detected only once. The gene calls are TRBV28 and TRBJ2-3, with D perhaps TRBD2 (5 bases). V was shortened by 3 bases and J by 1 base, with 14 bases between the two germline ends. Germline V gene sequence: CDR1 MDHEN, CDR2 SYDVKM. This CDR3 region has 16 residues. The CDR3 spells CASSFQSGSGTDTQYF. The CDR3 DNA sequence: TGTGCCAGCAGTTTTCAGAGTGGGAGTGGCACAGATACGCAGTATTTT. The whole variable domain, filled in from reference TRBV28 and TRBJ2-3, reads DVKVTQSSRYLVKRTGEKVFLECVQDMDHENMFWYRQDPGLGLRLIYFSYDVKMKEKGDIPEGYSVSREKKERFSLILESASTNQTSMYLCASSFQSGSGTDTQYFGPGTRLTVL.